Each of the 21 T cell receptor beta chains below was sequenced from the same sample in a study of T cells in Graves' hyperthyroidism and ophthalmopathy. Researchers amplified the TCR beta CDR3 regions from RNA transcripts. The TCR CDR3 first-round RT-PCR relied on the HTBI primer set. In TCRdb, the multiplex PCR reads were re-called with MiXCR into one record per CDR3 protein. The data hold about 400,000 distinct CDR3 sequences, with around 16% observed a single time. The sample consisted of blood. The origin of the receptors is a woman aged 18-30 years with Graves' hyperthyroidism that later progressed to Graves' ophthalmopathy.

This clonotype was counted at least ten times. The chain joins TRBV20-1 to TRBJ2-7; possibly TRBD2 for D (6 bases). Looked up from germline, CDR1 is DFQATT and CDR2 is SNEGSKA (reference sequence). The CDR3 has 14 amino acids. V lost 3 bases, J lost 0 bases, and 12 bases lay in between. CDR3 region: CSASPGVGSYEQYF. The CDR3 region has the DNA TGCAGTGCTAGCCCGGGAGTTGGCTCCTACGAGCAGTACTTC.

This clonotype was detected ten times or more. The chain links TRBV20-1 to TRBJ2-7; TRBD2 agrees at 11 bases. V was pared by 7 bases and J by 3 bases, with 2 bases of the junction left unmatched. The CDR3 is made up of 12 amino acids. Germline V gene lookup returns CDR1 DFQATT and CDR2 SNEGSKA (reference sequence). CDR3 protein: CSGLAGNYEQYF. The CDR3 DNA reads TGCAGTGGACTAGCGGGGAACTACGAGCAGTACTTC.

At least ten counts were recorded for this clonotype. This chain joins TRBV2 and TRBJ2-7, with 10 bases matching TRBD2. This CDR3 has 16 amino acids. Trimming cost V 7 bases and J 3 bases; bases outside gene matches: 12. Germline CDR1 and CDR2: SNHLY and FYNNEI. CDR3 sequence reads: CASTHGLAGALYEQYF. CDR3 DNA: TGTGCCAGCACCCATGGCCTAGCGGGAGCCCTCTACGAGCAGTACTTC.

This clonotype has at least ten counts. The chain joins TRBV2 to TRBJ2-3, with TRBD2 matching over 16 bases. Germline CDR1 reads SNHLY; CDR2 reads FYNNEI. The CDR3 covers 15 residues. The trim removed 6 bases at V and 5 bases at J, leaving 2 bases unmatched. CDR3 sequence reads: CASRGLAGGQDTQYF. The CDR3 coding sequence is TGTGCCAGCAGGGGACTAGCGGGAGGGCAAGATACGCAGTATTTT.

This clonotype showed up many times. V is TRBV28 and J is TRBJ1-6; 7 bases agree with TRBD1. Trimming at V came to 5 bases and at J to 7 bases, leaving 5 bases not matched to a gene. CDR3 length: 14 amino acids. CDR1 is MDHEN and CDR2 is SYDVKM in the germline V gene. The CDR3 spells CASSPGTVNSPLHF. CDR3 in DNA: TGTGCCAGCAGTCCTGGGACAGTAAATTCACCCCTCCACTTT.

This clonotype appeared many times. This chain joins TRBV28 and TRBJ2-5; D call uncertain. The V and J ends lost 0 bases and 7 bases respectively, with 6 bases between them. Germline V CDR1 and CDR2: MDHEN, SYDVKM. This CDR3 comprises 12 residues. The CDR3 loop reads CASSLWTGTQYF. Here the CDR3 DNA reads TGTGCCAGCAGTTTATGGACCGGGACCCAGTACTTC.

This clonotype was counted ten times or more. The chain recombines TRBV28 with TRBJ1-5; no clear D gene. The CDR3 length is 13 residues. Germline values: CDR1 MDHEN, CDR2 SYDVKM. V was shortened by 5 bases and J by 5 bases, with 10 bases between the two germline ends. The CDR3: CASSPSPYQPQHF. The CDR3 DNA is TGTGCCAGCAGTCCCTCTCCTTATCAGCCCCAGCATTTT.

This clonotype was counted many times. The chain couples TRBV2 to TRBJ2-1; a possible D gene is TRBD1 (6 bases). The CDR3 has 13 residues. Germline assignment: CDR1 SNHLY and CDR2 FYNNEI. Trimming stripped 6 bases from V and 8 bases from J, with 14 bases between. DNA of the CDR3: TGTGCCAGCAGGAGTACAGGGTGGGATGAGCAGTTCTTC. Protein: CASRSTGWDEQFF.

This clonotype showed up many times. The J gene is TRBJ2-7, the V gene TRBV10-3; 7 bases map to TRBD2. The junction had 8 bases not matched to a gene; V was cut back by 6 bases and J by 3 bases. CDR1 is ENHRY, CDR2 SYGVKD, per germline. The CDR3 loop spans 14 amino acids. This CDR3 reads CAISGEGSRYEQYF. DNA for the CDR3: TGTGCCATCAGCGGGGAGGGAAGCCGCTACGAGCAGTACTTC.

This clonotype was detected once. The V and J genes are TRBV6-2 or TRBV6-3 and TRBJ2-2; a weak D match, TRBD2 (6 bases). The germline gives CDR1 MNHEY, CDR2 SVGEGT. V dropped 0 bases and J dropped 4 bases, with 6 bases sitting between them. This CDR3 has 14 amino acids. CDR3 bases: TGTGCCAGCAGTTACTCACTAGCCACCGGGGAGCTGTTTTTT. Protein: CASSYSLATGELFF.

This clonotype was counted ten times or more. The CDR3 reads CASSPDRAGTEAFF. The CDR3 DNA sequence: TGTGCCAGCAGCCCGGACAGGGCGGGCACTGAAGCTTTCTTT. This chain joins TRBV28 and TRBJ1-1, with 8 bases aligning to TRBD1. V lost 6 bases to trimming and J lost 4 bases; unmatched junction nucleotides: 7. The V gene's germline CDR1 is MDHEN and CDR2 SYDVKM. CDR3 length: 14 residues.

This clonotype was seen ten or more times. The gene calls are TRBV10-3 and TRBJ2-1; the D is unclear. Looked up from germline, CDR1 is ENHRY and CDR2 is SYGVKD. Trimming stripped 5 bases from V and 7 bases from J, with 12 bases between. This CDR3 is 13 amino acids long. The CDR3 DNA is TGTGCCATCAGTCACTCTGACTGGAATGAGCAGTTCTTC. Encoded protein: CAISHSDWNEQFF.

This clonotype appeared many times. V usage is TRBV24-1 and J usage is TRBJ2-3; TRBD2 matches 8 bases. The trim removed 1 base at V and 8 bases at J, leaving 13 bases unmatched. Germline V CDR1 and CDR2: KGHDR, SFDVKD. The length of the CDR3 is 17 residues. CDR3 loop: CATSDFAGGAGKGTQYF. CDR3 nucleotide sequence: TGTGCCACCAGTGATTTCGCGGGAGGCGCTGGTAAGGGTACGCAGTATTTT.

At least ten counts were recorded for this clonotype. The gene calls are TRBV10-3 and TRBJ2-5; D tentatively reads TRBD1 or TRBD2 (5 bases each). V was pared by 2 bases and J by 9 bases, with 34 bases between. Germline V gives CDR1 ENHRY, CDR2 SYGVKD. The CDR3 is 20 amino acids. CDR3 protein: CAISEPNRAFRDGTYMAQYF. In DNA form, the CDR3 reads TGTGCCATCAGTGAGCCAAACCGCGCTTTCCGGGACGGTACCTATATGGCCCAGTACTTC.

The table lists this clonotype with many counts. The chain recombines TRBV30 with TRBJ2-6; 8 bases map to TRBD1. Germline CDR1 and CDR2: GTSNPN and SVGIG (reference sequence). The CDR3 consists of 16 residues. Trimming removed 6 bases from V and 0 bases from J; junction bases left unmatched: 7. CDR3 DNA sequence: TGTGCCTGCCGGGACAGGTCGCGCTCTGGGGCCAACGTCCTGACTTTC. Amino acid sequence: CACRDRSRSGANVLTF.

This clonotype showed up many times. The chain is built from TRBV28 and TRBJ2-7, with unresolved D. Germline CDR1 and CDR2: MDHEN and SYDVKM. V lost 8 bases to trimming and J lost 1 base, with 12 bases between them. This CDR3 has 13 amino acids. CDR3 in DNA: TGTGCCAGCTCTGTCGGTATTTCCTACGAGCAGTACTTC. This sequence encodes CASSVGISYEQYF. The variable domain in full, with the rest retrieved from reference TRBV28 and TRBJ2-7, is DVKVTQSSRYLVKRTGEKVFLECVQDMDHENMFWYRQDPGLGLRLIYFSYDVKMKEKGDIPEGYSVSREKKERFSLILESASTNQTSMYLCASSVGISYEQYFGPGTRLTVT.

This clonotype was seen at least ten times. This chain links TRBV11-2 with TRBJ2-7; 10 bases align to TRBD1. The germline gives CDR1 SGHAT, CDR2 FQNNGV. The V segment lost 6 bases and the J segment 3 bases; nucleotides outside the gene matches: 5. This CDR3 has 14 residues. The DNA for the CDR3 is TGTGCCAGCAGTCACCGGGACAGGGGCTACGAGCAGTACTTC. Amino acid sequence: CASSHRDRGYEQYF.

The table lists this clonotype with many counts. The chain links TRBV7-9 to TRBJ2-3; D is uncertain. This CDR3 contains 17 residues. Trimming shortened V by 6 bases and J by 0 bases, and 19 bases separated the two germline ends. From germline, CDR1 is SEHNR and CDR2 FQNEAQ (reference sequence). CDR3 DNA sequence: TGTGCCAGCAGTACGCTGATCGGCGCTCGGAGCACAGATACGCAGTATTTT. Protein: CASSTLIGARSTDTQYF.

DNA for the CDR3: TGTGCCTGGGTCCGGGAGTACAATGAGCAGTTCTTC. It translates to CAWVREYNEQFF. This chain links TRBV30 with TRBJ2-1; maybe TRBD2 (6 bases). The V and J ends lost 5 bases and 4 bases respectively, with 9 bases between them. The CDR3 has 12 residues. CDR1 is GTSNPN, CDR2 SVGIG, per germline (reference sequence). Using reference TRBV30 and TRBJ2-1 for the parts outside the CDR3, the full variable domain is SQTIHQWPATLVQPVGSPLSLECTVEGTSNPNLYWYRQAAGRGLQLLFYSVGIGQISSEVPQNLSASRPQDRQFILSSKKLLLSDSGFYLCAWVREYNEQFFGPGTRLTVL.

This clonotype showed up many times. The chain combines TRBV4-1 with TRBJ2-5; no clear D. Trimming left V 0 bases short and J 5 bases short, with 4 bases between. The CDR3 consists of 12 residues. Per the germline V gene, CDR1 is MGHRA and CDR2 is YSYEKL. The CDR3 region has the DNA TGCGCCAGCAGCCAAGAACGGGAGACCCAGTACTTC. It specifies CASSQERETQYF.

The V call is TRBV4-2, the J call TRBJ2-2; D remains ambiguous. The length of the CDR3 is 15 residues. Germline CDR1 is LGHNA and CDR2 is YNFKEQ. V was clipped by 0 bases and J by 1 base, with 6 bases between them. The CDR3 protein is CASSQEAGNTGELFF. The CDR3 DNA reads as TGTGCCAGCAGCCAAGAGGCAGGGAACACCGGGGAGCTGTTTTTT.